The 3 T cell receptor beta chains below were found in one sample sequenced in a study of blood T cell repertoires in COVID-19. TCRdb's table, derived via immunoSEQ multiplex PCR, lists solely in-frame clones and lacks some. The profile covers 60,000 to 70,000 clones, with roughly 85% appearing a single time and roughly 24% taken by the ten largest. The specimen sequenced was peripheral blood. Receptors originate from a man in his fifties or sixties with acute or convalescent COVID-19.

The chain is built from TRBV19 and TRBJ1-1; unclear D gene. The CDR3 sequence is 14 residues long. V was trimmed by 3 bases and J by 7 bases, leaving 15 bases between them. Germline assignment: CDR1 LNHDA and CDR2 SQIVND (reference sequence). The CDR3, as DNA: TGTGCCAGTAGTATTCCCGAGGATGTGGGTGAAGCTTTCTTT. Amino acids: CASSIPEDVGEAFF.

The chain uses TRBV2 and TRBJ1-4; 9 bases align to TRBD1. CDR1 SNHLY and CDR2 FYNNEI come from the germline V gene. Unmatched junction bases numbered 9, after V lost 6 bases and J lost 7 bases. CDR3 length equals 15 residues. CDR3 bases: TGTGCCAGCAGAAGCACGGACAGGGGAGGTGAAAAACTGTTTTTT. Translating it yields CASRSTDRGGEKLFF.

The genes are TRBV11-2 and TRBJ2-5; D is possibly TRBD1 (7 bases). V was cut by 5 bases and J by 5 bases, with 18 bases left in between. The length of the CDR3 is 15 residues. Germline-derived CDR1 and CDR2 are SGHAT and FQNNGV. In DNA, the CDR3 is TGTGCCAGCAGCGACCCCAGGGGGAGCGGGGAGACCCAGTACTTC. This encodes CASSDPRGSGETQYF.